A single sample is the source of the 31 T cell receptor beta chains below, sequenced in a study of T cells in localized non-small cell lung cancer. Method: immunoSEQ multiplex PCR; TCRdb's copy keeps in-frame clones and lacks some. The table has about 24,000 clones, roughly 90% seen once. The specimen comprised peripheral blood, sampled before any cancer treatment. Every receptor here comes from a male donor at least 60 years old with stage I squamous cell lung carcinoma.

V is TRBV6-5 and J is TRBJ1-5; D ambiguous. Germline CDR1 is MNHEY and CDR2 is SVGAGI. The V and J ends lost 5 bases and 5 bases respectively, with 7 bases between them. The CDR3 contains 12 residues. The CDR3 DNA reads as TGTGCCAGCAGTCAACAATATCAGCCCCAGCATTTT. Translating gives CASSQQYQPQHF.

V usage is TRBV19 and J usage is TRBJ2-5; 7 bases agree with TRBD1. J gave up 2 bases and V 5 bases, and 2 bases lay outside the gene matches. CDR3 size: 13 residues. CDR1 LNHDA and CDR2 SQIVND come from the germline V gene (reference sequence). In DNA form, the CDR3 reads TGTGCCAGTAGTCTGGGACAGCAAGAGACCCAGTACTTC. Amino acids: CASSLGQQETQYF.

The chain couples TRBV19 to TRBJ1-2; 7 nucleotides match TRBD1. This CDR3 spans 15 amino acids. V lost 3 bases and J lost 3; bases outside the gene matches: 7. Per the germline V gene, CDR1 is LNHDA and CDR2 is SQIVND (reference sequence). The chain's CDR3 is CASSIWDSGDYGYTF. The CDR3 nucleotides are TGTGCCAGTAGTATTTGGGACAGTGGGGACTATGGCTACACCTTC.

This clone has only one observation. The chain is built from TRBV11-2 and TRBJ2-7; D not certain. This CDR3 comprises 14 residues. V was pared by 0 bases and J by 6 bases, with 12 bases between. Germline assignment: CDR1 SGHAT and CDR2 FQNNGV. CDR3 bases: TGTGCCAGCAGCTTAGATCACTCTACCGGCGAGCAGTACTTC. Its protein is CASSLDHSTGEQYF.

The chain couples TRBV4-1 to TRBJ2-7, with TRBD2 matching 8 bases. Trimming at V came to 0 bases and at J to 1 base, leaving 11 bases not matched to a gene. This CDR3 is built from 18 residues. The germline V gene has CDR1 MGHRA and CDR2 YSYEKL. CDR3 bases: TGCGCCAGCAGCCAAGATCCCCTGGACTCGGGAGGGTCCTACGAGCAGTACTTC. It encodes CASSQDPLDSGGSYEQYF.

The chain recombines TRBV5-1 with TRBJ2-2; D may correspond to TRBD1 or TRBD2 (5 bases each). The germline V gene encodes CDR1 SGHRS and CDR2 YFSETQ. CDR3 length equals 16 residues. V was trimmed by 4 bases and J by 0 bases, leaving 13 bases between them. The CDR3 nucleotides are TGCGCCAGCAGCGCCGGGGACGGCGCGAACACCGGGGAGCTGTTTTTT. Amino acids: CASSAGDGANTGELFF.

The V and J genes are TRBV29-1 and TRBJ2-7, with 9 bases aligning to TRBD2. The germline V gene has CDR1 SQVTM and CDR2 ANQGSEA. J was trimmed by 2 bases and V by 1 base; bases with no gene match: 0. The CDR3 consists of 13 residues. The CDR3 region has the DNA TGCAGCGTTGAAGCTAGCGGGACCTACGAGCAGTACTTC. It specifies CSVEASGTYEQYF.

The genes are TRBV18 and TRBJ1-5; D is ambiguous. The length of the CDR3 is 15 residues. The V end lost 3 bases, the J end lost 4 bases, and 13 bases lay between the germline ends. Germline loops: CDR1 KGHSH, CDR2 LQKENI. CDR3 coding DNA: TGTGCCAGCTCACCGCAGTATATAGATAATCAGCCCCAGCATTTT. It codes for CASSPQYIDNQPQHF.

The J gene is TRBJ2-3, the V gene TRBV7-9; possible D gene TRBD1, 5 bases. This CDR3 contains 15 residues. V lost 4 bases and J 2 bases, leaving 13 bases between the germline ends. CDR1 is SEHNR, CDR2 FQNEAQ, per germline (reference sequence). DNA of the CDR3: TGTGCCAGCAGCTCACAGGAGTTAGTCACAGATACGCAGTATTTT. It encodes CASSSQELVTDTQYF.

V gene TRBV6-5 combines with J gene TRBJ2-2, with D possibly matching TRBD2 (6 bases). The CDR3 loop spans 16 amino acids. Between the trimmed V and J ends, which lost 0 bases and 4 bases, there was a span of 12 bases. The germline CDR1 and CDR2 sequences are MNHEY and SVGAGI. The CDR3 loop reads CASSYSGGMSTGELFF. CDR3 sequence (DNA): TGTGCCAGCAGTTACTCGGGGGGAATGAGCACCGGGGAGCTGTTTTTT.

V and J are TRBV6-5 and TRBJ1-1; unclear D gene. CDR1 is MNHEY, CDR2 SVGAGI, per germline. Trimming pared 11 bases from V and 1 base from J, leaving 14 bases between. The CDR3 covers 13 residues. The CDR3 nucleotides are TGTGCCGGTTCCACAGTTGAGAACACTGAAGCTTTCTTT. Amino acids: CAGSTVENTEAFF.

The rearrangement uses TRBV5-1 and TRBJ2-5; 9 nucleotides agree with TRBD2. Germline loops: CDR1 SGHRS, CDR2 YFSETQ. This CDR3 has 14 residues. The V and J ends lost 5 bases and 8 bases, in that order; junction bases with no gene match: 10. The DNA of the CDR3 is TGCGCCAGCAGGACGGGACTAGCAGGACCTACCCAGTACTTC. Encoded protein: CASRTGLAGPTQYF. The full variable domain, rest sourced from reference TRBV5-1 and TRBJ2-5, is KAGVTQTPRYLIKTRGQQVTLSCSPISGHRSVSWYQQTPGQGLQFLFEYFSETQRNKGNFPGRFSGRQFSNSRSEMNVSTLELGDSALYLCASRTGLAGPTQYFGPGTRLLVL.

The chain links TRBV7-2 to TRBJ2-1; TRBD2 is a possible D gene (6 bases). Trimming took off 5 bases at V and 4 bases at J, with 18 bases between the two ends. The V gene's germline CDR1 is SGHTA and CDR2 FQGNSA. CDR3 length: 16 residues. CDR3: CASSPRQVAGYNEQFF. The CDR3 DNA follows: TGTGCCAGCAGCCCACGTCAAGTGGCGGGGTACAATGAGCAGTTCTTC.

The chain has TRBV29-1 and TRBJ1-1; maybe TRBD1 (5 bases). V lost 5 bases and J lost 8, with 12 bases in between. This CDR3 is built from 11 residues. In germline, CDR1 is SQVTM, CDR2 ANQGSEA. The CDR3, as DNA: TGCAGCGTTCAGGGACCACCGGAAGCTTTCTTT. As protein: CSVQGPPEAFF.

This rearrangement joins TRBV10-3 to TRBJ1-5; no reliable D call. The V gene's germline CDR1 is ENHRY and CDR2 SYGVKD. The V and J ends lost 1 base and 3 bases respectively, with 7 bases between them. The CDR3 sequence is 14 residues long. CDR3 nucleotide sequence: TGTGCCATCAGTGAGTACGGAGACAATCAGCCCCAGCATTTT. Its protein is CAISEYGDNQPQHF.

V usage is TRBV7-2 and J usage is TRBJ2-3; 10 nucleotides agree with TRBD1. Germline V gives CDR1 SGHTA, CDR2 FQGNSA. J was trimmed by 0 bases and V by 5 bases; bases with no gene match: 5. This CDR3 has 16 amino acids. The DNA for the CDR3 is TGTGCCAGCAGCCGTGGACAGGGGGTTAGCACAGATACGCAGTATTTT. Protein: CASSRGQGVSTDTQYF.

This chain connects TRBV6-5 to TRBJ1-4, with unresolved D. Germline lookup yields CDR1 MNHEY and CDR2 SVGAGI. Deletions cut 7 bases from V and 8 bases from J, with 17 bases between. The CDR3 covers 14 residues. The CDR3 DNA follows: TGTGCCAGCACTCCGGGAGGCTTGGGGGAAAAACTGTTTTTT. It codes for CASTPGGLGEKLFF.

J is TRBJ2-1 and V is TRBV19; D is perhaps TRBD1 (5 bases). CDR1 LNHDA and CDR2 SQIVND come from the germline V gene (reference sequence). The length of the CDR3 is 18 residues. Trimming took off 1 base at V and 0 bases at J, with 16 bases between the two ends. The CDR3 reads CASSIGGEDIPSYNEQFF. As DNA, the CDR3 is TGTGCCAGTAGTATAGGAGGAGAGGACATTCCCTCCTACAATGAGCAGTTCTTC.

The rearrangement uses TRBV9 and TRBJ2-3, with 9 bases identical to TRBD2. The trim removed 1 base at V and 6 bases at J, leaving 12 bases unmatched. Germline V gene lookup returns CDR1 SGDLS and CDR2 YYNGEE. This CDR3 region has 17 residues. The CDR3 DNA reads TGTGCCAGCAGCGTACGAGCGGGAGGAAGTGTTACGGATACGCAGTATTTT. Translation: CASSVRAGGSVTDTQYF.

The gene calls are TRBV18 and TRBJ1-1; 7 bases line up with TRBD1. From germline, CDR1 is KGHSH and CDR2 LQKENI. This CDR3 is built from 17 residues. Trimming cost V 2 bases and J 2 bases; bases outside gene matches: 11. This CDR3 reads CASSPNLSGQSNTEAFF. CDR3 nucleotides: TGTGCCAGCTCACCAAACCTTTCGGGACAGAGTAACACTGAAGCTTTCTTT.

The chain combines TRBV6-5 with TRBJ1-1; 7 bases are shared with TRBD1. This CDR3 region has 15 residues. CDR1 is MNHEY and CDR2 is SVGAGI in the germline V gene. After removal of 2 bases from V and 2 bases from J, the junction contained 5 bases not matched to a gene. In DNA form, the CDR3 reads TGTGCCAGCAGTTACGAGGGGGCGCGTAACACTGAAGCTTTCTTT. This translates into CASSYEGARNTEAFF.

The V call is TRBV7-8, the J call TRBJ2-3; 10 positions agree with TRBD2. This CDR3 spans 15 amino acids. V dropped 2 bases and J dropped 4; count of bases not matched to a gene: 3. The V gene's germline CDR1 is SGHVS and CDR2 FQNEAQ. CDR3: CASSLIAGGPDTQYF. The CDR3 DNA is TGTGCCAGCAGCTTAATAGCGGGAGGACCAGATACGCAGTATTTT.

CDR3 DNA: TGTGCCAGCAGCTTAGATATGGCGGCGAGCAATCAGCCCCAGCATTTT. This codes for CASSLDMAASNQPQHF. The chain employs TRBV7-2 and TRBJ1-5; no definite D call. The CDR3 has 16 amino acids. Trimming removed 1 base at V and 1 base at J, with 11 bases between. The germline V gene has CDR1 SGHTA and CDR2 FQGNSA.

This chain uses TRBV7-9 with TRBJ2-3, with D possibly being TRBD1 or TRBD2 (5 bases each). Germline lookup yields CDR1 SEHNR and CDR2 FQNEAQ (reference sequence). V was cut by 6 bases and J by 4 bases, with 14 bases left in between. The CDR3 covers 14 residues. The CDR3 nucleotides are TGTGCCAGCAGTGGGGGATCGGGCCCAGATACGCAGTATTTT. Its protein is CASSGGSGPDTQYF.

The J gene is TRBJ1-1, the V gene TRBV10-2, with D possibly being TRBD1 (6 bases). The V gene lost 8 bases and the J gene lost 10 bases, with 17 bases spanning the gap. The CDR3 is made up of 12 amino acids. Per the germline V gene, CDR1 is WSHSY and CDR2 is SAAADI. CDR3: CASGRRGTRAFF. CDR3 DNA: TGCGCCAGCGGGCGAAGGGGGACAAGAGCTTTCTTT.

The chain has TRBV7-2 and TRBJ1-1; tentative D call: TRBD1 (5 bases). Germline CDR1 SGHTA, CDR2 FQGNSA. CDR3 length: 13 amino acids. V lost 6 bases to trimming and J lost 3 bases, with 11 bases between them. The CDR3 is CASRSEGYTEAFF. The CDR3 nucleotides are TGTGCCAGCAGATCTGAGGGGTACACTGAAGCTTTCTTT.

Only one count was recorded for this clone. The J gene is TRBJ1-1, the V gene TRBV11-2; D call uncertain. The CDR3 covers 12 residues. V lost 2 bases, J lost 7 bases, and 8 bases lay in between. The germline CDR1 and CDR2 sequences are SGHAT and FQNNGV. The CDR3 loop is CASSLLRIEAFF. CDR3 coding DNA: TGTGCCAGCAGCTTACTACGAATTGAAGCTTTCTTT.

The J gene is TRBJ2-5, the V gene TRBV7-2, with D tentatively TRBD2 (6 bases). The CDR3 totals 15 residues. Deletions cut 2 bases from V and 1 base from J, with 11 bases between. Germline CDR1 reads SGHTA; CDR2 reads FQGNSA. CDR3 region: CASSLMAGLQETQYF. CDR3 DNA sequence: TGTGCCAGCAGCTTAATGGCGGGACTCCAAGAGACCCAGTACTTC.

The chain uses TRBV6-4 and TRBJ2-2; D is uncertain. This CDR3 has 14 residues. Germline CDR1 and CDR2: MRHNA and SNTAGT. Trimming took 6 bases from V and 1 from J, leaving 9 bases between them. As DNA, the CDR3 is TGTGCCAGCAGCAACGAAATGAACACCGGGGAGCTGTTTTTT. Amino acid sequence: CASSNEMNTGELFF.

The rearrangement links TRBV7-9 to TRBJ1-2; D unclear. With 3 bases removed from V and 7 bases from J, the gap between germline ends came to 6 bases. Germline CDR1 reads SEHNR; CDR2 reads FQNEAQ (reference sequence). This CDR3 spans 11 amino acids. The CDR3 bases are TGTGCCAGCAGCTTGGGCGGTGGCTACACCTTC. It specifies CASSLGGGYTF.

The CDR3 DNA follows: TGCAGCGCGAATCGCTATAGCGATGACGGAGAGACCCAGTACTTC. It translates to CSANRYSDDGETQYF. This rearrangement joins TRBV29-1 to TRBJ2-5; D is possibly TRBD2 (5 bases). The V end was cut by 7 bases, the J end by 4 bases, with 22 bases between. This CDR3 comprises 15 residues. In germline, CDR1 is SQVTM, CDR2 ANQGSEA.